This is a list of T cell receptor beta chains from one sample in a study of patients and donors after allogeneic stem cell transplantation. MiXCR, run by TCRdb on the RT-PCR reads, gives a single entry per CDR3 protein. Of about a million distinct CDR3 sequences detected, about a sixth appear once; the ten largest clones hold 5.5% to 6.5%. Sequences were obtained from blood, either unsorted or a sorted T cell fraction (not recorded which). These receptors were taken from a human donor who was either an allogeneic HSCT recipient or a stem cell or donor lymphocyte infusion donor (not recorded which). It is not recorded whose cells these are; they may come from a transplant donor. Each CDR3 is given with its conserved first and last residue. The D gene is left open where the match is weak. Clone size is given for some rows only: seen once, a few or many times, or a class if the clone is expanded.

j_gene,abundance,d_gene,v_gene,CDR3aa,CDR3nt
TRBJ1-1,few,-,TRBV20-1,CSARPHRDTEAFF,TGCAGTGCTAGACCCCACAGGGACACTGAAGCTTTCTTT
TRBJ2-1,few,-,TRBV29-1,CSVGNRYNEQFF,TGCAGCGTTGGGAACAGATACAATGAGCAGTTCTTC
TRBJ2-1,-,-,TRBV5-1,CATQSGNEQFF,TGCGCCACCCAATCCGGGAATGAGCAGTTCTTC
TRBJ2-1,-,-,TRBV3-1,CASSQVEGEQFF,TGTGCCAGCAGCCAAGTGGAGGGTGAGCAGTTCTTC
TRBJ2-1,few,-,TRBV5-1,CASSLKTTGNEQFF,TGCGCCAGCAGCTTGAAGACTACAGGGAATGAGCAGTTCTTC
TRBJ2-3,-,-,TRBV7-6,CASSLVPGVTDTQYF,TGTGCCAGCAGCTTAGTCCCGGGAGTGACAGATACGCAGTATTTT
TRBJ2-5,few,-,TRBV7-9,CASSLQEQENQYF,TGTGCCAGCAGCTTACAGGAACAAGAGAACCAGTACTTC
TRBJ1-5,few,-,TRBV20-1,CSARDPTEGNQPQHF,TGCAGTGCTAGAGATCCGACAGAAGGGAATCAGCCCCAGCATTTT
TRBJ2-7,few,-,TRBV10-2,CASSERGGSYEQYF,TGCGCCAGCAGTGAGAGGGGCGGCAGCTACGAGCAGTACTTC
TRBJ1-1,few,-,TRBV29-1,CSGVGGGGTEAFF,TGCAGCGGCGTGGGGGGGGGTGGCACTGAAGCTTTCTTT
TRBJ2-7,once,-,TRBV4-1,CASSQWDDSRSRYEQYF,TGCGCCAGCAGCCAGTGGGATGACTCTCGTAGCAGGTACGAGCAGTACTTC
TRBJ2-1,-,TRBD2,TRBV6-1,CASSTVQREVVEQFF,TGTGCCAGCAGCACGGTACAGCGGGAGGTGGTGGAGCAGTTCTTC
TRBJ2-6,-,TRBD1,TRBV5-1,CASSLTGQGAGANVLTF,TGCGCCAGCAGCTTGACGGGACAGGGTGCCGGGGCCAACGTCCTGACTTTC
TRBJ2-1,-,TRBD1,TRBV24-1,CATSDFGTGGWNEQFF,TGTGCCACCAGTGATTTCGGGACAGGGGGTTGGAATGAGCAGTTCTTC
TRBJ2-1,-,TRBD2,TRBV28,CASSSGTSGSHEQFF,TGTGCCAGCAGTAGCGGGACTAGCGGGAGTCATGAGCAGTTCTTC
TRBJ1-3,few,-,TRBV7-9,CASSLLGPGNTIYF,TGTGCCAGCAGCTTACTGGGTCCTGGAAACACCATATATTTT
TRBJ2-1,few,-,TRBV7-8,CTSSHTSGNEQFF,TGTACCAGCAGCCATACCTCCGGGAATGAGCAGTTCTTC
TRBJ2-1,-,-,TRBV7-2,CASSLGFYGDEQFF,TGTGCCAGCAGCTTAGGTTTCTACGGGGATGAGCAGTTCTTC
TRBJ1-6,-,-,TRBV3-1,CASSQDPRYNSPLHF,TGTGCCAGCAGCCAAGACCCCCGGTATAATTCACCCCTCCACTTT
TRBJ2-7,many,TRBD2,TRBV12-3/TRBV12-4,CASRAGATSYEQYF,TGTGCCAGCAGGGCGGGAGCGACATCCTACGAGCAGTACTTC
TRBJ2-3,many,-,TRBV7-7,CASSLGTFSTDTQYF,TGTGCTAGCAGCTTAGGAACCTTCAGCACAGATACGCAGTATTTT
TRBJ1-5,-,-,TRBV3-1,CASSQRRNQPQHF,TGTGCCAGCAGCCAGAGACGTAATCAGCCCCAGCATTTT
TRBJ1-1,-,TRBD1,TRBV7-2,CASSSDRGGAFF,TGTGCCAGCAGCTCAGACAGGGGCGGTGCTTTCTTT
TRBJ2-4,few,TRBD1,TRBV11-2,CASSSDRGEGVIQYF,TGTGCCAGCAGCTCAGACAGGGGGGAAGGGGTCATTCAGTACTTC
TRBJ1-2,few,-,TRBV2,CASSDWAGAPYGYTF,TGTGCCAGCAGTGATTGGGCAGGCGCACCCTATGGCTACACCTTC
TRBJ2-2,few,TRBD1,TRBV28,CASSTSTGTGELFF,TGTGCCAGCAGTACCTCGACAGGGACCGGGGAGCTGTTTTTT
TRBJ1-2,-,-,TRBV10-2,CASSARGENGYTF,TGCGCCAGCAGTGCGCGGGGGGAAAATGGCTACACCTTC
TRBJ1-3,few,TRBD1,TRBV24-1,CATSDPGQASGNTIYF,TGTGCCACCAGTGACCCTGGACAGGCCTCTGGAAACACCATATATTTT
TRBJ2-5,-,-,TRBV7-2,CASSPGPFQETQYF,TGTGCCAGCAGCCCAGGGCCTTTCCAAGAGACCCAGTACTTC
TRBJ2-1,many,-,TRBV29-1,CSVARSEEQFF,TGCAGCGTTGCAAGGTCCGAGGAGCAGTTCTTC
TRBJ2-1,few,-,TRBV20-1,CSAPSIPRSYNEQFF,TGCAGTGCGCCTTCGATTCCGAGGTCCTACAATGAGCAGTTCTTC